This is a list of T cell receptor beta chains from one sample in a study of CD8 T cells in ankylosing spondylitis. TCRdb re-called the 5' RACE reads with MiXCR, one entry per CDR3 protein. The table has under 200,000 distinct CDR3 sequences, roughly 13% seen once. Input material: blood, either unsorted or a sorted T cell fraction (not recorded which). The receptors here all came from a female donor with ankylosing spondylitis or in good health (not recorded which). Both conserved end residues are part of each CDR3. D genes are given only for firm matches. The size of a clone is reported for some rows only, either as once, few or many, or as a class for expanded clones.

J	size	V	D	DNA	CDR3
TRBJ2-1	many	TRBV7-2	-	TGTGCCAGCAGCTTAGCAGGGGGTGGTGAGCAGTTCTTC	CASSLAGGGEQFF
TRBJ2-1	many	TRBV5-1	TRBD2	TGCGCCAGCAGCTTTGTGACTAGCGAACGCAGCTCCTACAATGAGCAGTTCTTC	CASSFVTSERSSYNEQFF
TRBJ2-1	few	TRBV5-1	-	TGCGCCAGCAGCTTGGACCAACGCTCCTACAATGAGCAGTTCTTC	CASSLDQRSYNEQFF
TRBJ2-2	many	TRBV7-3	-	TGTGCCAGCAGCTTAACTAGCGCCCGGGGCACCGGGGAGCTGTTTTTT	CASSLTSARGTGELFF
TRBJ2-1	-	TRBV12-3/TRBV12-4	-	TGTGCCAGCAGTTTCTCAGGTACCCAGTTCTTC	CASSFSGTQFF
TRBJ2-7	many	TRBV7-2	-	TGTGCCAGCAGCCCCCAGTCCTACGAGCAGTACTTC	CASSPQSYEQYF
TRBJ2-1	many	TRBV9	-	TGTGCCAGCAGCCCAGTCCTCCTCTACAATGAGCAGTTCTTC	CASSPVLLYNEQFF
TRBJ2-7	many	TRBV10-3	TRBD2	TGTGCCATCATTTCGGGACTAGCGGGGAAGTACGAGCAGTACTTC	CAIISGLAGKYEQYF
TRBJ2-3	many	TRBV5-1	TRBD2	TGCGCCAGCAGATTGGGGCTAGCGGGAGTGGGCACAGATACGCAGTATTTT	CASRLGLAGVGTDTQYF
TRBJ2-2	many	TRBV7-8	-	TGTGCCAGCGGGTGGGACACCGGGGAGCTGTTTTTT	CASGWDTGELFF
TRBJ2-1	many	TRBV27	-	TGTGCCAGCAGTTCCCTCAGGGGGGCCTACAATGAGCAGTTCTTC	CASSSLRGAYNEQFF
TRBJ2-7	-	TRBV11-2	TRBD1	TGTGCCAGCAGGTCACAGGGGGCCGCCTACGAGCAGTACTTC	CASRSQGAAYEQYF
TRBJ2-3	many	TRBV20-1	-	TGCAGTGCTAGAGAGGCGCGAGGGTTCGGAGATACGCAGTATTTT	CSAREARGFGDTQYF
TRBJ2-1	-	TRBV20-1	TRBD2	TGCAGTGCTCACCGTAGCGGGACGGGCCCGTTCTTC	CSAHRSGTGPFF
TRBJ2-1	-	TRBV7-9	TRBD2	TGTGCCAGCAGCTTAGCGCTTGGACTAGTCTTCAATGAGCAGTTCTTC	CASSLALGLVFNEQFF
TRBJ1-4	many	TRBV7-8	TRBD1	TGTGCCAGCAGCTTGACAGGGGTGATTCGGGAAAAACTGTTTTTT	CASSLTGVIREKLFF
TRBJ2-2	many	TRBV2	TRBD1	TGTGCCAGCAGTGGACAGGGTGTTGGCACCGGGGAGCTGTTTTTT	CASSGQGVGTGELFF
TRBJ1-2	few	TRBV7-9	-	TGTGCCAGCAGCTTAGGTACAGGGTACTATGGCTACACCTTC	CASSLGTGYYGYTF
TRBJ2-1	-	TRBV11-3	-	TGTGCCAGCACCCCGGGGAGCGGATACAATGAGCAGTTCTTC	CASTPGSGYNEQFF
TRBJ2-6	few	TRBV7-4	TRBD1	TGTGCCAGCAGTCCACCCCCCCCGAGGGGGCTTACTGGGGCCAACGTCCTGACTTTC	CASSPPPPRGLTGANVLTF
TRBJ1-1	-	TRBV18	TRBD1	TGTGCCAGCTCAACGACAGGGGAAACTGAAGCTTTCTTT	CASSTTGETEAFF
TRBJ2-7	-	TRBV12-3/TRBV12-4	-	TGTGCCAGCTCATTTCCAGAAGCAAGCGAGCAGTACTTC	CASSFPEASEQYF
TRBJ1-1	many	TRBV9	-	TGTGCCAGCAGCGCGCGACAGGAGATGAACACTGAAGCTTTCTTT	CASSARQEMNTEAFF
TRBJ2-3	many	TRBV5-1	TRBD2	TGCGCCAGCACACCCCTGGGGGTCCCTAGCGGAGGCACAGATACGCAGTATTTT	CASTPLGVPSGGTDTQYF
TRBJ2-7	many	TRBV6-2/TRBV6-3	-	TGTGCCAGCAGTTATCGTAGAGGGGACTCCTACGAGCAGTACTTC	CASSYRRGDSYEQYF
TRBJ1-1	-	TRBV7-9	TRBD1	TGTGCCAGCGCTATTTCAGGGGGTTTGAACACTGAAGCTTTCTTT	CASAISGGLNTEAFF
TRBJ2-1	-	TRBV9	TRBD2	TGTGCCAGCAGCCTTAGACCGGGACTAGCGCCTCAAGCAGGGCAGTTCTTC	CASSLRPGLAPQAGQFF
TRBJ2-3	few	TRBV5-1	TRBD1	TGCGCCAGCAGCTTGGGACAGGGGTTCACAGATACGCAGTATTTT	CASSLGQGFTDTQYF
TRBJ2-4	-	TRBV20-1	-	TGCAGTGCCCCCCCAACGGGAGAGAACATTCAGTACTTC	CSAPPTGENIQYF
TRBJ1-1	many	TRBV30	-	TGTGCCTGGAGTGTTGGGGGGAGGGAAACTGAAGCTTTCTTT	CAWSVGGRETEAFF
TRBJ1-2	many	TRBV29-1	TRBD1	TGCAGCGTTGGAGCTGGGGACAGGTCTTTCAGAGGCTACACCTTC	CSVGAGDRSFRGYTF
TRBJ2-7	many	TRBV5-1	-	TGCGCCAGCAGCTCGAGGGGTGATGGTTCCGAGCAGTACTTC	CASSSRGDGSEQYF
TRBJ2-7	-	TRBV7-6	TRBD1	TGTGCCAGCAGCCAAGACAGGGTTCACGAGCAGTACTTC	CASSQDRVHEQYF
TRBJ2-4	many	TRBV4-1	TRBD2	TGCGCCAGCAGCCAATGGGGGGGGGCCAAAAACATTCAGTACTTC	CASSQWGGAKNIQYF
TRBJ1-6	few	TRBV15	-	TGTGCCACCAGCAGAGATCTGGGGGGGAATTCACCCCTCCACTTT	CATSRDLGGNSPLHF
TRBJ2-5	-	TRBV10-3	TRBD2	TGTGCCATCAGTATACGAGCAAAGGGCGGGAGCCAGGAAGAGACCCAGTACTTC	CAISIRAKGGSQEETQYF
TRBJ2-5	-	TRBV6-5	-	TGTGCCAGCAGTTACCCACAGACCCAGTACTTC	CASSYPQTQYF
TRBJ2-7	many	TRBV7-2	-	TGTGCCAGCAGCCCCGATAGGTCTCGCGAGCAGTACTTC	CASSPDRSREQYF
TRBJ2-1	many	TRBV2	TRBD2	TGTGCCAGCAGGGCCGGGACTAGCCGCCATGATGAGCAGTTCTTC	CASRAGTSRHDEQFF
TRBJ2-1	many	TRBV3-1	TRBD2	TGTGCCAGCAGCCAAGTCCCCGGGACGGGGGGTACTGAGCAGTTCTTC	CASSQVPGTGGTEQFF
TRBJ2-7	many	TRBV5-4	-	TGTGCCAGCAGCTTGGAACGGGGATTTGACGAGCAGTACTTC	CASSLERGFDEQYF
TRBJ2-1	many	TRBV6-1	-	TGTGCCAGCAGTGTTCGGACCCGCGCAAGATATCGCTCCAATGAGCAGTTCTTC	CASSVRTRARYRSNEQFF
TRBJ1-1	many	TRBV5-1	-	TGCGCCAGCAGCTTGGCCCGGACAGTTATGAACACTGAAGCTTTCTTT	CASSLARTVMNTEAFF
TRBJ1-2	-	TRBV5-1	TRBD1	TGCGCCAGCAGCCCGGGACAGGGTTGGTACTATGGCTACACCTTC	CASSPGQGWYYGYTF
TRBJ2-1	few	TRBV20-1	TRBD1	TGCAGTGCTACTCAGGGGGCTGGGAATGAGCAGTTCTTC	CSATQGAGNEQFF
TRBJ2-2	many	TRBV29-1	TRBD2	TGCAGCGCTACCATAGCGGGAGGATCCACCGGGGAGCTGTTTTTT	CSATIAGGSTGELFF
TRBJ1-2	-	TRBV12-3/TRBV12-4	-	TGTGCCAGCAGTTTAACGACAGAGGTCTATGGCTACACCTTC	CASSLTTEVYGYTF
TRBJ2-1	many	TRBV5-5	TRBD2	TGTGCCAGCAGCTTTGAGACTAGCGGATACAATGAGCAGTTCTTC	CASSFETSGYNEQFF
TRBJ1-4	many	TRBV7-2	-	TGTGCCAGCAGCTTAGGAACAACTAATGAAAAACTGTTTTTT	CASSLGTTNEKLFF
TRBJ1-3	-	TRBV20-1	-	TGCAGTGCTAGAGAGCACAGCTCTGGAAACACCATATATTTT	CSAREHSSGNTIYF
TRBJ1-1	many	TRBV21-1	-	TGTGCCAGCGAGCGAGACAGAAACACTGAAGCTTTCTTT	CASERDRNTEAFF
TRBJ2-7	many	TRBV7-2	TRBD2	TGTGCCAGCAGCTCCCGACTAAGCGGGAGTTCATACGAGCAGTACTTC	CASSSRLSGSSYEQYF
TRBJ2-1	few	TRBV20-1	TRBD2	TGCAGTGCTAGCATTCGTAGCGGGAGCGATGAGCAGTTCTTC	CSASIRSGSDEQFF
TRBJ1-1	-	TRBV7-2	-	TGTGCCAGCAGCTTCGCTCAGAACTTCATGAACACTGAAGCTTTCTTT	CASSFAQNFMNTEAFF
TRBJ1-1	few	TRBV12-3/TRBV12-4	-	TGTGCCACCTTACCCGTCATTGAGGACACTGAAGCTTTCTTT	CATLPVIEDTEAFF
TRBJ2-7	-	TRBV7-8	TRBD1	TGTGCCAGCAGCTTAGGGACAGGCCGAGCCGAGCAGTACTTC	CASSLGTGRAEQYF
TRBJ2-1	many	TRBV20-1	-	TGCAGTGCTAAGCAGTTCCAAAGCTCCTACAATGAGCAGTTCTTC	CSAKQFQSSYNEQFF